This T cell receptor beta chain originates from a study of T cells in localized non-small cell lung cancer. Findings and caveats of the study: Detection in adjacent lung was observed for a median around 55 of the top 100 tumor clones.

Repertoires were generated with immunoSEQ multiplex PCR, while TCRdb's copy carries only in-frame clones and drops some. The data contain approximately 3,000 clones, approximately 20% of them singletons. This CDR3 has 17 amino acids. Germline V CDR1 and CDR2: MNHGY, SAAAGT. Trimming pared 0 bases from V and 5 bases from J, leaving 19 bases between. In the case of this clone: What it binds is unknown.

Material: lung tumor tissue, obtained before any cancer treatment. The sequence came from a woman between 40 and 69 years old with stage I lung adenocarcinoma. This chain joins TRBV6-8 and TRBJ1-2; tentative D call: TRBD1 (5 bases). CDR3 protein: CASSYSSLARGGYGYTF. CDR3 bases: TGTGCCAGCAGTTACTCGTCGCTTGCGAGGGGTGGGTATGGCTACACCTTC.